Below, 26 T cell receptor beta chains from the same sample are listed, as sequenced in a study of T cells after yellow fever vaccination. TCRdb itself ran the 5' RACE reads through MiXCR, one entry per CDR3 protein. The sample carries 96,000 or so distinct CDR3 sequences, more than 7.5% recorded once. The specimen comprised CD8+ T cells not binding an NS4B(214-222) dextramer, sorted from PBMCs, sampled approximately 15 days after the first yellow fever vaccination. The receptors originated from a man between 18 and 29 years old who received the YFV17D yellow fever vaccine.

This chain uses TRBV6-6 with TRBJ1-1, with D unresolved. Germline V lookup: CDR1 MNHNY, CDR2 SVGAGI (reference sequence). The CDR3 is made up of 13 amino acids. V shed 7 bases and J shed 3 bases, with 12 bases lying between them. CDR3 sequence (DNA): TGTGCCAGCACGGGAGAGGAGGACACTGAAGCTTTCTTT. It yields the protein CASTGEEDTEAFF.

In its sample, this clonotype was seen many times. The chain couples TRBV20-1 to TRBJ2-7; D call uncertain. The CDR3 spans 12 residues. V lost 3 bases and J 0 bases, leaving 6 bases between the germline ends. Germline assignment: CDR1 DFQATT and CDR2 SNEGSKA (reference sequence). Here the CDR3 DNA reads TGCAGTGCTAGTTATAACTCCTACGAGCAGTACTTC. Its translation is CSASYNSYEQYF.

This clonotype has only a few counts. This chain connects TRBV24-1 to TRBJ2-5; the D is unclear. V gave up 5 bases and J gave up 7 bases, with 10 bases separating them. The CDR3 sequence is 12 residues long. CDR1 is KGHDR and CDR2 is SFDVKD in the germline V gene. The CDR3 loop is CATSGPGGTQYF. DNA of the CDR3: TGTGCCACCAGTGGCCCCGGCGGGACCCAGTACTTC.

This chain joins TRBV13 and TRBJ2-7, with 9 bases fitting TRBD2. Trimming took 7 bases from V and 2 from J; bases not matched to a gene: 9. Per germline, CDR1 PRHDT and CDR2 FYEKMQ (reference sequence). This CDR3 is built from 15 residues. The CDR3: CASTLGRTSAYEQYF. For the CDR3, the DNA is TGTGCCAGCACCCTAGGTCGGACTAGCGCCTACGAGCAGTACTTC. Full variable domain (remainder filled in from reference TRBV13 and TRBJ2-7): AAGVIQSPRHLIKEKRETATLKCYPIPRHDTVYWYQQGPGQDPQFLISFYEKMQSDKGSIPDRFSAQQFSDYHSELNMSSLELGDSALYFCASTLGRTSAYEQYFGPGTRLTVT.

The chain recombines TRBV14 with TRBJ1-1; tentatively, D is TRBD1 (6 bases). The ends were cut back, 5 bases at V and 1 base at J, with 11 bases in the middle. From germline, CDR1 is SGHDN and CDR2 FVKESK. The CDR3 consists of 14 residues. In DNA, the CDR3 is TGTGCCAGCAGCAGATCGGGACAGAACACTGAAGCTTTCTTT. Translated: CASSRSGQNTEAFF.

As DNA, the CDR3 is TGTGCCAGCAAGGGTTGGGGGGCCCTGAACACTGAAGCTTTCTTT. It yields the protein CASKGWGALNTEAFF. V gene TRBV6-1 combines with J gene TRBJ1-1; D is perhaps TRBD1 (6 bases). The V gene lost 7 bases and the J gene lost 0 bases, with 15 bases spanning the gap. The germline gives CDR1 MNHNS, CDR2 SASEGT. This CDR3 has 15 residues.

The V call is TRBV19, the J call TRBJ2-7, with D perhaps matching TRBD1 (6 bases). The CDR3 has 13 residues. V was pared by 9 bases and J by 2 bases, with 14 bases between. Germline CDR1 reads LNHDA; CDR2 reads SQIVND (reference sequence). This CDR3 is CASRGHWAYEQYF. The DNA of the CDR3 is TGTGCCAGCAGGGGCCACTGGGCCTACGAGCAGTACTTC.

This clonotype was detected a few times. The chain employs TRBV11-2 and TRBJ2-3, with D possibly TRBD2 on 5 matching bases. CDR1 and CDR2 (germline): SGHAT, FQNNGV. Trimming stripped 4 bases from V and 0 bases from J, with 17 bases between. The CDR3 runs to 17 residues. The DNA for the CDR3 is TGTGCCAGCAGCTCCAGAGGGTCCTCGTACAGCACAGATACGCAGTATTTT. This encodes CASSSRGSSYSTDTQYF. The full variable domain, completed using reference TRBV11-2 and TRBJ2-3, is EAGVAQSPRYKIIEKRQSVAFWCNPISGHATLYWYQQILGQGPKLLIQFQNNGVVDDSQLPKDRFSAERLKGVDSTLKIQPAKLEDSAVYLCASSSRGSSYSTDTQYFGPGTRLTVL.

This clonotype was detected only a few times. V and J are TRBV4-3 and TRBJ2-2, with 9 bases identical to TRBD1. Germline V gene sequence: CDR1 LGHNA, CDR2 YSLEER. Unmatched junction bases numbered 8, after V lost 2 bases and J lost 4 bases. This CDR3 spans 17 amino acids. CDR3 sequence (DNA): TGCGCCAGCAGCCAACTAGGACAGGGGCAGGGCACCGGGGAGCTGTTTTTT. This codes for CASSQLGQGQGTGELFF.

This clonotype has just a few counts. Here the CDR3 DNA reads TGTGCCAGCAGACAGCCTAGCGGGTTAGATACGCAGTATTTT. As protein: CASRQPSGLDTQYF. This chain connects TRBV6-1 to TRBJ2-3; 8 nucleotides align to TRBD2. The germline CDR1 and CDR2 sequences are MNHNS and SASEGT. V lost 6 bases, J lost 5 bases, and 7 bases stayed unmatched. The CDR3 sequence is 14 residues long.

The rearrangement joins TRBV20-1 to TRBJ2-3, with TRBD2 identical over 12 bases. The CDR3 is made up of 18 amino acids. Trimming cost V 6 bases and J 1 base; bases outside gene matches: 14. Germline V CDR1 and CDR2: DFQATT, SNEGSKA (reference sequence). CDR3 DNA sequence: TGCAGTGCCCCAGGTCTAGCGGGGGGGGGTACTGGCACAGATACGCAGTATTTT. Its translation: CSAPGLAGGGTGTDTQYF.

CDR3: CASSHSDRAPHEQYV. DNA for the CDR3: TGTGCCAGCAGTCATTCCGACAGGGCTCCACACGAGCAGTACGTC. The rearrangement links TRBV12-3 or TRBV12-4 to TRBJ2-7, with TRBD1 matching over 7 bases. J gave up 5 bases and V 5 bases, and 12 bases lay outside the gene matches. This CDR3 region has 15 residues.

There are a few counts of this clonotype. The chain employs TRBV7-8 and TRBJ2-2, with D perhaps matching TRBD2 (5 bases). The CDR3 totals 15 residues. V lost 5 bases and J 3 bases, leaving 13 bases between the germline ends. CDR1 is SGHVS, CDR2 FQNEAQ, per germline. This CDR3 is CASSRQGGDTGELFF. The DNA of the CDR3 is TGTGCCAGCAGCCGACAAGGAGGAGACACCGGGGAGCTGTTTTTT. The full variable domain, in which reference TRBV7-8 and TRBJ2-2 provide the parts outside the CDR3, is GAGVSQSPRYKVAKRGQDVALRCDPISGHVSLFWYQQALGQGPEFLTYFQNEAQLDKSGLPSDRFFAERPEGSVSTLKIQRTQQEDSAVYLCASSRQGGDTGELFFGEGSRLTVL.

The rearrangement uses TRBV10-3 and TRBJ2-5; 8 bases fit TRBD1. With 7 bases clipped from V and 2 bases from J, the junction kept 6 bases outside the gene matches. This CDR3 spans 14 amino acids. Germline CDR1 and CDR2: ENHRY and SYGVKD. As DNA, the CDR3 is TGTGCCATCACTCAGGGGGCCGGGCAAGAGACCCAGTACTTC. Its translation is CAITQGAGQETQYF.

This clonotype was observed once. The chain combines TRBV6-4 with TRBJ2-1; no clear D gene. This CDR3 contains 16 residues. V was shortened by 2 bases and J by 5 bases, with 16 bases between the two germline ends. CDR1 is MRHNA and CDR2 is SNTAGT in the germline V gene. CDR3 in amino acids: CASSDMWRALHNEQFF. The CDR3 DNA sequence: TGTGCCAGCAGTGACATGTGGAGAGCGTTACACAATGAGCAGTTCTTC.

The chain recombines TRBV5-1 with TRBJ2-5; 12 bases are shared with TRBD2. This CDR3 is 16 amino acids long. V trimming: 4 bases; J trimming: 0 bases; junction bases outside the gene matches: 4. Germline V gene data show CDR1 as SGHRS and CDR2 as YFSETQ. The chain's CDR3 is CASSAGLAGNQETQYF. Here the CDR3 DNA reads TGCGCCAGCAGCGCCGGACTAGCGGGGAACCAAGAGACCCAGTACTTC.

The gene calls are TRBV11-2 and TRBJ2-7, with TRBD1 matching 7 bases. The CDR3 is 14 amino acids. Germline assignment: CDR1 SGHAT and CDR2 FQNNGV. The trim removed 7 bases at V and 2 bases at J, leaving 8 bases unmatched. The CDR3 DNA follows: TGTGCCAGCACCCCCAGGGACAGCCCCTACGAGCAGTACTTC. Protein product: CASTPRDSPYEQYF.

J is TRBJ1-2 and V is TRBV4-3; TRBD1 might be the D (5 bases). CDR3 length: 16 amino acids. Between the trimmed V and J ends, which lost 0 bases and 0 bases, there was a span of 11 bases. The V gene's germline CDR1 is LGHNA and CDR2 YSLEER. The DNA for the CDR3 is TGCGCCAGCAGCCAAGAATGGGGACCAGCTAACTATGGCTACACCTTC. Protein: CASSQEWGPANYGYTF.

V usage is TRBV4-1 and J usage is TRBJ1-6; a weak D match, TRBD1 (6 bases). Germline-derived CDR1 and CDR2 are MGHRA and YSYEKL. The CDR3 is 15 amino acids. The V end lost 4 bases, the J end lost 5 bases, and 12 bases lay between the germline ends. The CDR3 DNA follows: TGCGCCAGCAGCCTCCGAGGGGGGGATAATTCACCCCTCCACTTT. Its translation is CASSLRGGDNSPLHF.

The chain uses TRBV29-1 and TRBJ2-1; 11 bases map to TRBD2. Trimming cost V 6 bases and J 7 bases; bases outside gene matches: 8. The CDR3 covers 14 residues. Germline V gene sequence: CDR1 SQVTM, CDR2 ANQGSEA. The CDR3 region has the DNA TGCAGCGTCGAAATAGCGGGGGGGCTGAATGAGCAGTTCTTC. Its protein is CSVEIAGGLNEQFF.

This clonotype was recorded a few times. The rearrangement links TRBV28 to TRBJ2-7; weak D call: TRBD2 (6 bases). There are 15 residues in the CDR3. CDR1 is MDHEN and CDR2 is SYDVKM in the germline V gene. V lost 5 bases, J lost 4 bases, and 18 bases lay in between. The DNA of the CDR3 is TGTGCCAGCAGTCCTAGGGGACTGGGCATATACGAGCAGTACGTC. Amino acid sequence: CASSPRGLGIYEQYV.

This clonotype was observed a handful of times. The chain employs TRBV27 and TRBJ2-1; possible D gene TRBD1, 6 bases. Germline V gives CDR1 MNHEY, CDR2 SMNVEV (reference sequence). V lost 3 bases to trimming and J lost 4 bases, with 22 bases between them. This CDR3 contains 18 residues. The CDR3 protein is CASSFGQEDRERYNEQFF. The CDR3 DNA reads as TGTGCCAGCAGTTTTGGGCAGGAGGACAGAGAACGGTACAATGAGCAGTTCTTC.

Only a few counts were recorded for this clonotype. The chain uses TRBV20-1 and TRBJ1-2; possibly TRBD1 for D (5 bases). Germline CDR1 reads DFQATT; CDR2 reads SNEGSKA (reference sequence). The CDR3 totals 13 residues. Trimming pared 8 bases from V and 8 bases from J, leaving 21 bases between. This CDR3 reads CSPSTRESEGYTF. Written as DNA, the CDR3 is TGCAGTCCGAGTACCAGGGAATCTGAGGGCTACACCTTC.

This clonotype was observed at least ten times. The CDR3 sequence is CASSLHNEQFF. In DNA, the CDR3 is TGTGCCAGCAGCCTTCACAATGAGCAGTTCTTC. The chain is built from TRBV9 and TRBJ2-1, with D unclear. The CDR3 length is 11 residues. The germline V gene has CDR1 SGDLS and CDR2 YYNGEE. The V end was cut by 4 bases, the J end by 5 bases, with 4 bases between.

The rearrangement links TRBV4-3 to TRBJ2-1; a possible D gene is TRBD2 (6 bases). The germline V gene encodes CDR1 LGHNA and CDR2 YSLEER. This CDR3 is 18 amino acids long. V lost 4 bases and J 0 bases, leaving 19 bases between the germline ends. CDR3 sequence: CASSPVPGGPSSYNEQFF. The CDR3 region has the DNA TGCGCCAGCAGCCCCGTGCCAGGAGGGCCTAGCTCCTACAATGAGCAGTTCTTC.

This clonotype was detected only a few times. The rearrangement joins TRBV29-1 to TRBJ2-2, with a weak D call TRBD1 (5 bases). Germline-derived CDR1 and CDR2 are SQVTM and ANQGSEA. V lost 4 bases and J 0 bases, leaving 15 bases between the germline ends. The CDR3 has 16 residues. CDR3 sequence reads: CSVAGEATANTGELFF. CDR3 nucleotides: TGCAGCGTTGCCGGAGAGGCGACAGCGAACACCGGGGAGCTGTTTTTT.